The clone carrying this T cell receptor beta chain showed up many times. As yet, its antigen is unknown. The sample belongs to a study of Graves' ophthalmopathy and Graves' hyperthyroidism. Points from the study as a whole: Most expanded clonotypes from thyroid (those above 0.001 frequency) were also found in blood. Ophthalmopathy progression predictions by the model showed around 72% specificity and roughly 70% sensitivity.

Orbital computed tomography, thyroid ultrasound, TRAb, serum thyroxine and clinical symptoms formed the basis of diagnosis. Amplification of TCR beta CDR3 regions used RNA transcripts. HTBI primers were used in a first-round RT-PCR, which preceded a second-round multiplex PCR. Via MiXCR, TCRdb re-called the multiplex PCR reads, giving one row per CDR3 protein. Among roughly 350,000 distinct CDR3 sequences listed, roughly a sixth were seen once. This clonotype was sampled from an adult woman with stable Graves' hyperthyroidism. Sequenced sample: peripheral blood.

CDR3: CASRNTGNQPQHF. CDR3 nucleotide sequence: TGTGCCAGCAGGAATACAGGGAATCAGCCCCAGCATTTT. The chain employs TRBV2 and TRBJ1-5; D possibly corresponds to TRBD1 (6 bases). This CDR3 has 13 residues. CDR1 is SNHLY and CDR2 is FYNNEI in the germline V gene. Deletions cut 6 bases from V and 4 bases from J, with 10 bases between.